A selection of T cell receptor beta chains follows, all from one sample in a study of blood T cell repertoires in COVID-19. The method was immunoSEQ multiplex PCR; TCRdb's version includes in-frame clones alone and lacks a portion of them. The sample comprises some 97,000 clones, just under 80% of which are singletons, and around an eighth rests with the top ten. The material sequenced was peripheral blood. These receptors originate from a woman in her 70s with acute or convalescent COVID-19. The CDR3 runs from the conserved cysteine through the conserved F or W. The D gene is left open where the match is weak. Only some rows state a clone size, as once, few, many or a class for expanded clones.

TRBD2	TRBV20-1	TRBJ2-5	-	CSASSTSVVETQYF	TGCAGTGCTAGTAGCACTAGCGTGGTGGAGACCCAGTACTTC
-	TRBV15	TRBJ2-7	-	CATSGQGVHEQYF	TGTGCCACCAGCGGGCAGGGTGTCCACGAGCAGTACTTC
-	TRBV12-3/TRBV12-4	TRBJ2-5	-	CASRGGVQETQYF	TGTGCCAGCAGAGGAGGGGTCCAAGAGACCCAGTACTTC
TRBD1	TRBV6-6	TRBJ1-2	-	CASSGTGENYGYTF	TGTGCCAGCAGCGGGACAGGCGAAAACTATGGCTACACCTTC
-	TRBV19	TRBJ1-1	-	CASSLTGTTSEAFF	TGTGCCAGTAGTTTAACCGGGACTACTTCTGAAGCTTTCTTT
-	TRBV6-1	TRBJ1-1	-	CASSDGWRVGEAFF	TGTGCCAGCAGTGATGGATGGAGGGTAGGGGAAGCTTTCTTT
-	TRBV2	TRBJ1-5	once	CASSSPGERVQPQHF	TGTGCCAGCAGCAGTCCCGGGGAACGAGTTCAGCCCCAGCATTTT
-	TRBV19	TRBJ1-5	-	CASSIAGGNQPQHF	TGTGCCAGTAGTATTGCGGGGGGCAATCAGCCCCAGCATTTT
-	TRBV28	TRBJ1-5	-	CASSAHTEGQHF	TGTGCCAGCAGTGCCCACACTGAGGGCCAGCATTTT
-	TRBV10-1	TRBJ1-4	-	CASSAAGLGTNEKLFF	TGCGCCAGCAGTGCGGCGGGTTTAGGTACTAATGAAAAACTGTTTTTT
TRBD1	TRBV20-1	TRBJ2-1	-	CSAAQGGEQFF	TGCAGTGCTGCACAGGGGGGTGAGCAGTTCTTC
TRBD1	TRBV4-1	TRBJ2-4	-	CASSQPGQGARKAKNIQYF	TGCGCCAGCAGCCAGCCGGGACAGGGGGCCCGCAAAGCCAAAAACATTCAGTACTTC
-	TRBV6-1	TRBJ2-7	few	CASSESYGSYEQYF	TGTGCCAGCAGTGAAAGTTACGGCTCCTACGAGCAGTACTTC
-	TRBV13	TRBJ1-1	-	CASSSTGPGTEAFF	TGTGCCAGCAGCTCGACGGGCCCAGGGACTGAAGCTTTCTTT
TRBD1	TRBV27	TRBJ1-2	few	CASSQVPLQGSYGYTF	TGTGCCAGCAGTCAAGTACCATTACAGGGGAGCTATGGCTACACCTTC
-	TRBV2	TRBJ2-1	-	CASKSDRYNEQFF	TGTGCCAGCAAGTCGGACAGATACAATGAGCAGTTCTTC
-	TRBV6-6	TRBJ2-3	-	CASRLADTQYF	TGTGCCAGCAGATTAGCAGATACGCAGTATTTT
TRBD1	TRBV5-1	TRBJ2-2	-	CASSSTGGSNTGELFF	TGCGCCAGCAGCTCGACAGGGGGCTCGAACACCGGGGAGCTGTTTTTT
-	TRBV7-9	TRBJ2-1	-	CASSQDIYNEQFF	TGTGCCAGCAGTCAAGACATTTACAATGAGCAGTTCTTC
-	TRBV30	TRBJ1-6	-	CAWSTGGDNSPLHF	TGTGCCTGGAGTACTGGTGGAGACAATTCACCCCTCCACTTT
-	TRBV10-3	TRBJ1-3	-	CAISSDTSGNTIYF	TGTGCCATCAGTTCGGACACCTCTGGAAACACCATATATTTT
TRBD2	TRBV5-6	TRBJ2-1	-	CASSLNLADNEQFF	TGTGCCAGCAGCTTGAACCTAGCGGACAATGAGCAGTTCTTC
-	TRBV7-9	TRBJ1-1	few	CASSFGGIEAFF	TGTGCCAGCAGCTTCGGGGGGATTGAAGCTTTCTTT
-	TRBV7-2	TRBJ1-6	-	CASSLMVTVQNSPLHF	TGTGCCAGCAGCTTAATGGTGACAGTCCAAAATTCACCCCTCCACTTT
-	TRBV21-1	TRBJ2-7	-	CASSSDGQKSYEQYF	TGTGCCAGCAGTTCCGACGGACAAAAGTCGTACGAGCAGTACTTC
TRBD1	TRBV7-3	TRBJ1-2	-	CASSPTGAPRDNYGYTF	TGTGCCAGCAGCCCCACAGGGGCCCCTAGAGATAACTATGGCTACACCTTC
TRBD1	TRBV7-3	TRBJ2-1	-	CASSPWAGGPEQFF	TGTGCCAGCAGCCCCTGGGCAGGGGGCCCTGAGCAGTTCTTC
-	TRBV4-1	TRBJ1-5	-	CASSQGDGKTNQPQHF	TGCGCCAGCAGCCAAGGAGACGGGAAGACCAATCAGCCCCAGCATTTT
TRBD1	TRBV6-1	TRBJ1-2	-	CASSEFWGQGANYGYTF	TGTGCCAGCAGTGAATTTTGGGGGCAGGGGGCTAACTATGGCTACACCTTC
TRBD2	TRBV27	TRBJ2-4	-	CASSVRLAGGRGLLAKNIQYF	TGTGCCAGCAGTGTACGACTAGCGGGGGGGCGGGGTTTACTAGCCAAAAACATTCAGTACTTC
-	TRBV10-3	TRBJ1-4	-	CATRGPVGSSTNEKLFF	TGTGCCACCCGCGGCCCGGTGGGGAGTTCCACTAATGAAAAACTGTTTTTT
-	TRBV25-1	TRBJ1-6	-	CASRRRTENSPLHF	TGTGCCAGCAGGCGCAGGACAGAGAATTCACCCCTCCACTTT
-	TRBV19	TRBJ2-5	-	CASSIHYRETQYF	TGTGCCAGTAGTATTCACTATAGGGAGACCCAGTACTTC
TRBD2	TRBV28	TRBJ2-3	-	CASVRGSTDTQYF	TGTGCCAGCGTGCGGGGGAGCACAGATACGCAGTATTTT
TRBD1	TRBV9	TRBJ1-1	-	CASSTWDRNTEAFF	TGTGCCAGCAGCACCTGGGACAGAAACACTGAAGCTTTCTTT
TRBD1	TRBV19	TRBJ1-2	-	CASSPGQGPYGYTF	TGTGCCAGTAGTCCGGGACAGGGTCCTTATGGCTACACCTTC
-	TRBV5-4	TRBJ1-1	-	CASSPPLAGVTEAFF	TGTGCCAGCAGCCCCCCGCTAGCAGGGGTGACTGAAGCTTTCTTT
TRBD1	TRBV7-2	TRBJ1-3	-	CASSLVPIDRGRGDTIYF	TGTGCCAGCAGCTTAGTCCCCATCGACAGGGGACGTGGAGACACCATATATTTT
TRBD2	TRBV28	TRBJ2-3	-	CASRPWVSGGAKDTQYF	TGTGCCAGCAGACCGTGGGTTAGCGGGGGGGCTAAAGATACGCAGTATTTT
TRBD1	TRBV3-1/TRBV3-2	TRBJ1-5	few	CASSQQGAIGQPQHF	TGTGCCAGCAGCCAACAGGGGGCGATAGGACAGCCCCAGCATTTT
-	TRBV3-1/TRBV3-2	TRBJ1-1	-	CASSQPTGTEAFF	TGTGCCAGCAGCCAGCCGACCGGGACTGAAGCTTTCTTT
-	TRBV7-2	TRBJ1-1	-	CASSLGRQAATEAFF	TGTGCCAGCAGCTTAGGGAGGCAGGCCGCCACTGAAGCTTTCTTT
TRBD1	TRBV6-1	TRBJ2-1	-	CASSERDRPWDEQFF	TGTGCCAGCAGTGAACGGGACAGACCCTGGGATGAGCAGTTCTTC
-	TRBV4-2	TRBJ1-4	-	CASSRWMGEKLFF	TGTGCCAGCAGCCGGTGGATGGGCGAAAAACTGTTTTTT
TRBD2	TRBV5-1	TRBJ2-1	once	CASSLALAGNNEQFF	TGCGCCAGCAGCTTGGCACTAGCGGGGAACAATGAGCAGTTCTTC
TRBD1	TRBV2	TRBJ1-1	-	CASSGQGDFSEAFF	TGTGCCAGCAGCGGACAGGGGGATTTCTCTGAAGCTTTCTTT
-	TRBV30	TRBJ1-3	-	CAWSVQRAGNTIYF	TGTGCCTGGAGTGTACAGAGGGCTGGAAACACCATATATTTT
TRBD1	TRBV27	TRBJ1-4	-	CASSVLDRGNEKLFF	TGTGCCAGCAGCGTGCTGGACAGGGGGAATGAAAAACTGTTTTTT
-	TRBV27	TRBJ2-2	-	CASSTQNTGELFF	TGTGCCAGCAGTACTCAGAACACCGGGGAGCTGTTTTTT
-	TRBV10-3	TRBJ1-1	-	CAISERGGTEAFF	TGTGCCATCAGTGAGCGAGGGGGCACTGAAGCTTTCTTT
-	TRBV27	TRBJ1-2	-	CASSLSSSASGYTF	TGTGCCAGCAGTTTATCGTCCTCCGCCAGTGGCTACACCTTC
-	TRBV4-3	TRBJ1-3	few	CASSQDSFRSGNTIYF	TGCGCCAGCAGCCAAGATTCGTTTCGCTCTGGAAACACCATATATTTT
-	TRBV7-6	TRBJ1-6	medium-sized	CASSPGYSNSPLHF	TGTGCCAGCAGCCCCGGGTACTCTAATTCACCCCTCCACTTT
-	TRBV7-2	TRBJ2-2	once	CASSPSRNTGELFF	TGTGCCAGCAGCCCCAGTCGAAACACCGGGGAGCTGTTTTTT
TRBD1	TRBV29-1	TRBJ2-1	-	CSGRTGGDEQFF	TGCAGCGGGCGGACAGGGGGCGATGAGCAGTTCTTC
TRBD1	TRBV30	TRBJ2-7	-	CAWTLPRTGKFLSEQYF	TGTGCCTGGACCCTTCCCCGGACAGGGAAGTTTCTCAGCGAGCAGTACTTC
TRBD1	TRBV14	TRBJ1-1	medium-sized	CASSHLRDRGRRMNTEAFF	TGTGCCAGCAGCCATCTCCGGGACAGGGGGCGGAGGATGAACACTGAAGCTTTCTTT